This T cell receptor (beta chain) was sequenced in a study of shared clonotypes between healthy human individuals. Germline V gives CDR1 MNHNY, CDR2 SVGAGI (reference sequence). The CDR3 is 15 residues long. V lost 5 bases and J lost 5; bases outside the gene matches: 9. The data were produced by immunoSEQ multiplex PCR, yet TCRdb's version contains in-frame clones alone and is incomplete. The sample lists 550,000 to 600,000 clones, roughly 79% seen once, with around 12% in the top ten. Study donors comprised healthy, HIV-negative adults devoid of recent acute infection or vaccination. Every donor, a Caucasian adult, lived in Nashville, Tennessee.

The chain combines TRBV6-6 with TRBJ2-5; 9 positions match TRBD1. This sequence was found in a woman aged 40 to 50 in good health. Some clones in this sample may be carry-over from other donors' samples. The sequencing input was PBMCs. This CDR3 reads CASSTHRGLGETQYF. In DNA, the CDR3 is TGTGCCAGCAGTACTCACAGGGGGCTGGGGGAGACCCAGTACTTC.